Listed here is a single T cell receptor (beta chain). TCRdb's table, derived via immunoSEQ multiplex PCR, lists solely in-frame clones and lacks some. The sample lists approximately 51,000 clones; around 92% were seen once. V was pared by 0 bases and J by 5 bases, with 5 bases of the junction left unmatched. The CDR3 is made up of 15 amino acids. The germline CDR1 and CDR2 sequences are SGHDT and YYEEEE. The sample comes from a study of T cell changes during pregnancy in multiple sclerosis. The chain carries TRBV5-6 and TRBJ1-5; 7 positions agree with TRBD1. The clonotype was recovered from a female donor with multiple sclerosis, enrolled in a pregnancy study. Sequencing used CD4+ T cells from peripheral blood mononuclear cells, obtained after pregnancy. CDR3 in DNA: TGTGCCAGCAGCTTGGTAACAGGGGCTGATCAGCCCCAGCATTTT. Its translation is CASSLVTGADQPQHF.